Listed here are 29 T cell receptor beta chains from one sample, sequenced in a study of shared clonotypes between healthy human individuals. Some clones are missing from TCRdb's copy, which holds only in-frame ones; the method was immunoSEQ multiplex PCR. The data show 2 million to 2.5 million clones, 90% to 96% seen once. Input material: naive CD4+ T cells sorted from blood. Subset meaning: CD45RA+ positively selected. All receptors come from a man between 18 and 29 years old in good health.

This clone was recorded only once. The CDR3 protein is CAISGRGQTRTDTQYF. The CDR3 bases are TGTGCCATCAGTGGGAGGGGACAGACACGCACAGATACGCAGTATTTT. The genes are TRBV10-3 and TRBJ2-3; possible D gene TRBD1, 7 bases. The CDR3 totals 16 residues. Trimming took 4 bases from V and 1 from J, leaving 15 bases between them. Per germline, CDR1 ENHRY and CDR2 SYGVKD.

The CDR3 nucleotides are TGCGCCAGCAGCCCGGAACCCGACAGGTTCAATCAGCCCCAGCATTTT. Protein sequence: CASSPEPDRFNQPQHF. The rearrangement uses TRBV5-1 and TRBJ1-5, with D possibly being TRBD1 (6 bases). The V gene's germline CDR1 is SGHRS and CDR2 YFSETQ. The ends were cut back, 4 bases at V and 3 bases at J, with 17 bases in the middle. The CDR3 is 16 residues long.

The gene calls are TRBV5-1 and TRBJ2-1; tentatively, D is TRBD2 (5 bases). Germline V CDR1 and CDR2: SGHRS, YFSETQ. The germline V and J ends were trimmed by 4 bases and 7 bases, with 18 bases remaining between them. This CDR3 region has 15 residues. This chain's CDR3 is CASSEAVFFRNEQFF. Written as DNA, the CDR3 is TGCGCCAGCAGCGAAGCGGTTTTTTTTCGGAATGAGCAGTTCTTC.

The chain joins TRBV7-2 to TRBJ2-5, with D perhaps matching TRBD1 (6 bases). Per germline, CDR1 SGHTA and CDR2 FQGNSA. V was shortened by 0 bases and J by 3 bases, with 8 bases between the two germline ends. This CDR3 is 14 amino acids long. In nucleotides, the CDR3 is TGTGCCAGCAGCTTAGCCTCAGGGGAAGAGACCCAGTACTTC. This sequence encodes CASSLASGEETQYF.

The V call is TRBV6-1, the J call TRBJ2-7; a weak D match, TRBD1 (6 bases). This CDR3 has 13 residues. Germline-derived CDR1 and CDR2 are MNHNS and SASEGT. Trimming shortened V by 5 bases and J by 2 bases, and 10 bases separated the two germline ends. CDR3 nucleotide sequence: TGTGCCAGCAGTTTTTCAGGGGCCTACGAGCAGTACTTC. It encodes CASSFSGAYEQYF.

This chain uses TRBV28 with TRBJ2-7; TRBD2 might be the D (5 bases). V was pared by 5 bases and J by 7 bases, with 21 bases between. The germline gives CDR1 MDHEN, CDR2 SYDVKM. The CDR3 is 15 residues long. The CDR3, as DNA: TGTGCCAGCAGTCTAGCTCGGGCCCCTTGGAGAGAGCAGTACTTC. Its translation is CASSLARAPWREQYF.

Regarding this clone: This may come from a read error, since a much larger clone is one base off. Within the sample, other DNA sequences also encode this same CDR3. The chain employs TRBV10-2 and TRBJ2-7; a weak D match, TRBD2 (5 bases). Trimming stripped 6 bases from V and 4 bases from J, with 7 bases between. The germline V gene has CDR1 WSHSY and CDR2 SAAADI. CDR3 length: 11 residues. CDR3 sequence reads: CASSSGYEQYF. The DNA for the CDR3 is TGCGCCAGCAGCTCGGGGTACGAGCAGTACTTC.

This rearrangement joins TRBV7-3 to TRBJ2-7; the D gene could be TRBD1 or TRBD2 (5 bases each). V lost 0 bases, J lost 3 bases, and 24 bases lay in between. This CDR3 has 19 residues. Germline values: CDR1 SGHTA, CDR2 FQGTGA. The CDR3 nucleotides read TGTGCCAGCAGCTTAACTTACGGCAGGGAGAGCCCTTACTACTACGAGCAGTACTTC. It specifies CASSLTYGRESPYYYEQYF.

Details on this clone: The same CDR3 arises from other DNA sequences in this sample as well. The CDR3: CASSLVSGSSGNTIYF. The CDR3 DNA follows: TGTGCCAGCAGCTTAGTGTCAGGGAGCTCTGGAAACACCATATATTTT. The V call is TRBV7-6, the J call TRBJ1-3; possible D gene TRBD1, 5 bases. Trimming pared 1 base from V and 0 bases from J, leaving 10 bases between. Germline lookup yields CDR1 SGHVS and CDR2 FNYEAQ. CDR3 length: 16 residues.

The rearrangement joins TRBV5-1 to TRBJ2-1; D not certain. Germline V gene data show CDR1 as SGHRS and CDR2 as YFSETQ. CDR3 size: 11 residues. Deletions cut 0 bases from V and 9 bases from J, with 4 bases between. CDR3 amino acids: CASSLVREQFF. CDR3 DNA: TGCGCCAGCAGCTTGGTGCGTGAGCAGTTCTTC. The entire variable domain, with the rest obtained from reference TRBV5-1 and TRBJ2-1, is as follows: KAGVTQTPRYLIKTRGQQVTLSCSPISGHRSVSWYQQTPGQGLQFLFEYFSETQRNKGNFPGRFSGRQFSNSRSEMNVSTLELGDSALYLCASSLVREQFFGPGTRLTVL.

This clone has only a few counts. The chain carries TRBV11-2 and TRBJ1-6, with D possibly matching TRBD1 (6 bases). Trimming cost V 0 bases and J 9 bases, with 12 bases left between them. This CDR3 is built from 15 residues. The germline gives CDR1 SGHAT, CDR2 FQNNGV. CDR3 in DNA: TGTGCCAGCAGCTTAGATGGGCAGGGGAGTTCACCCCTCCACTTT. Its translation: CASSLDGQGSSPLHF.

The chain joins TRBV19 to TRBJ1-5; 10 bases map to TRBD1. The CDR3 runs 13 residues. CDR1 is LNHDA, CDR2 SQIVND, per germline (reference sequence). V dropped 9 bases and J dropped 6; count of bases not matched to a gene: 5. Written as DNA, the CDR3 is TGTGCCAGCTGGGACAGGGGCGGTCAGCCCCAGCATTTT. This encodes CASWDRGGQPQHF.

This rearrangement joins TRBV10-3 to TRBJ1-1; D uncertain. The CDR3 has 13 residues. V was trimmed by 3 bases and J by 14 bases, leaving 19 bases between them. Per the germline V gene, CDR1 is ENHRY and CDR2 is SYGVKD. The CDR3 here is CAISEIRSSVGFF. In DNA form, the CDR3 reads TGTGCCATCAGTGAAATACGATCCTCAGTGGGGTTCTTT.

The chain combines TRBV7-9 with TRBJ1-3; D not certain. V gave up 4 bases and J gave up 2 bases, with 9 bases separating them. This CDR3 spans 14 amino acids. The V gene's germline CDR1 is SEHNR and CDR2 FQNEAQ (reference sequence). The CDR3 protein is CASSSQSTGNTIYF. CDR3 DNA sequence: TGTGCCAGCAGCTCGCAGAGTACTGGAAACACCATATATTTT.

The rearrangement links TRBV30 to TRBJ1-4; 9 nucleotides agree with TRBD1. V was pared by 4 bases and J by 7 bases, with 10 bases of the junction left unmatched. CDR3 length equals 15 residues. Germline-derived CDR1 and CDR2 are GTSNPN and SVGIG (reference sequence). CDR3 amino acids: CAWTWDRVGGEKLFF. CDR3 in DNA: TGTGCCTGGACGTGGGACAGGGTAGGAGGTGAAAAACTGTTTTTT. The full variable domain, with the rest looked up from reference TRBV30 and TRBJ1-4, is SQTIHQWPATLVQPVGSPLSLECTVEGTSNPNLYWYRQAAGRGLQLLFYSVGIGQISSEVPQNLSASRPQDRQFILSSKKLLLSDSGFYLCAWTWDRVGGEKLFFGSGTQLSVL.

The rearrangement links TRBV7-9 to TRBJ2-1; 8 bases align to TRBD2. Germline loops: CDR1 SEHNR, CDR2 FQNEAQ (reference sequence). V was pared by 6 bases and J by 0 bases, with 16 bases of the junction left unmatched. This CDR3 has 19 amino acids. DNA of the CDR3: TGTGCCAGCAGTTCAAGCGGGAGCCGCACCACGAACTCCTACAATGAGCAGTTCTTC. Translation: CASSSSGSRTTNSYNEQFF.

With respect to this clone: This sample includes further DNA sequences coding for the same CDR3. This chain connects TRBV18 to TRBJ2-7; D unresolved. CDR3 length: 12 residues. Germline CDR1 and CDR2: KGHSH and LQKENI. The V end lost 2 bases, the J end lost 2 bases, and 4 bases lay between the germline ends. In nucleotides, the CDR3 is TGTGCCAGCTCACCAGGTACCTACGAGCAGTACTTC. It codes for CASSPGTYEQYF.

This clone was picked up one time. This chain joins TRBV6-5 and TRBJ2-7; the D gene is possibly TRBD2 (6 bases). Germline loops: CDR1 MNHEY, CDR2 SVGAGI. This CDR3 is 15 amino acids long. Trimming removed 7 bases from V and 1 base from J, with 17 bases in between. The CDR3 loop is CASIGGEAGSYEQYF. Written as DNA, the CDR3 is TGTGCCAGCATCGGGGGAGAGGCTGGGTCCTACGAGCAGTACTTC.

The chain uses TRBV19 and TRBJ1-6, with a weak D call TRBD1 (6 bases). V was shortened by 1 base and J by 7 bases, with 11 bases between the two germline ends. This CDR3 comprises 15 residues. Per germline, CDR1 LNHDA and CDR2 SQIVND (reference sequence). The CDR3 loop reads CASSIGWTVNSPLHF. The CDR3 nucleotides read TGTGCCAGTAGTATAGGTTGGACAGTGAATTCACCCCTCCACTTT.

The J gene is TRBJ2-1, the V gene TRBV5-1; TRBD1 matches 8 bases. The V gene's germline CDR1 is SGHRS and CDR2 YFSETQ. The CDR3 consists of 12 residues. With V trimmed by 4 bases and J by 8 bases, 2 bases remained unmatched. The CDR3 DNA is TGCGCCAGCAGCGCGGACAGGGATGAGCAGTTCTTC. Amino acids: CASSADRDEQFF.

The CDR3 sequence is CSVEVGELFF. The DNA of the CDR3 is TGCAGCGTTGAAGTAGGGGAGCTGTTTTTT. V is TRBV29-1 and J is TRBJ2-2, with unresolved D. Deletions cut 1 base from V and 8 bases from J, with 2 bases between. Looked up from germline, CDR1 is SQVTM and CDR2 is ANQGSEA. The CDR3 is made up of 10 amino acids.

J is TRBJ1-2 and V is TRBV30, with D hard to call. The V end was cut by 4 bases, the J end by 0 bases, with 18 bases between. This CDR3 has 16 amino acids. Germline assignment: CDR1 GTSNPN and CDR2 SVGIG (reference sequence). CDR3 nucleotide sequence: TGTGCCTGGACTAAAGCACTCAGGAGCTCTAACTATGGCTACACCTTC. Encoded protein: CAWTKALRSSNYGYTF.

For this clone: At the DNA level, this CDR3 is encoded by other sequences in the same sample as well. The gene calls are TRBV5-1 and TRBJ2-7; D possibly matches TRBD1 or TRBD2 (5 bases each). The germline gives CDR1 SGHRS, CDR2 YFSETQ. The CDR3 sequence is 14 residues long. Trimming left V 0 bases short and J 2 bases short, with 9 bases between. CDR3 sequence reads: CASSLGPGPYEQYF. CDR3 sequence (DNA): TGCGCCAGCAGCTTGGGTCCGGGGCCCTACGAGCAGTACTTC.

This clone was detected only a few times. The CDR3 nucleotides read TGCAGCGTTGATGGGGGGACGGCCGAGCAGTACTTC. Residues: CSVDGGTAEQYF. The rearrangement uses TRBV29-1 and TRBJ2-7; perhaps TRBD2 as D (6 bases). CDR3 length equals 12 residues. V was shortened by 3 bases and J by 6 bases, with 12 bases between the two germline ends. Per germline, CDR1 SQVTM and CDR2 ANQGSEA.

This chain links TRBV30 with TRBJ2-2; 8 bases line up with TRBD2. The CDR3 is 14 residues long. V was pared by 2 bases and J by 6 bases, with 5 bases of the junction left unmatched. Germline V gene sequence: CDR1 GTSNPN, CDR2 SVGIG (reference sequence). This chain's CDR3 is CAWSSGSIPGELFF. The CDR3 DNA is TGTGCCTGGAGTAGCGGGAGCATCCCCGGGGAGCTGTTTTTT.

The rearrangement uses TRBV13 and TRBJ2-5; D not resolved. V dropped 2 bases and J dropped 0 bases, with 7 bases sitting between them. In germline, CDR1 is PRHDT, CDR2 FYEKMQ (reference sequence). The CDR3 spans 14 residues. The DNA of the CDR3 is TGTGCCAGCAGCTTAAGAACAGACCAAGAGACCCAGTACTTC. As protein: CASSLRTDQETQYF.

The chain uses TRBV10-3 and TRBJ1-2; D possibly corresponds to TRBD1 (6 bases). Germline V gene sequence: CDR1 ENHRY, CDR2 SYGVKD. This CDR3 has 15 amino acids. Trimming removed 1 base from V and 5 bases from J, with 14 bases in between. CDR3 protein: CAISELLSGTYGYTF. Written as DNA, the CDR3 is TGTGCCATCAGTGAGTTATTATCAGGGACATATGGCTACACCTTC.

The genes are TRBV18 and TRBJ2-1, with D tentatively TRBD1 (5 bases). CDR3 length: 15 residues. The germline V and J ends were trimmed by 3 bases and 6 bases, with 15 bases remaining between them. Germline assignment: CDR1 KGHSH and CDR2 LQKENI. CDR3: CASSPSYLQANEQFF. The CDR3 region has the DNA TGTGCCAGCTCACCCTCATACCTACAGGCCAATGAGCAGTTCTTC.

The chain combines TRBV7-9 with TRBJ1-1, with 8 bases lining up with TRBD1. CDR1 SEHNR and CDR2 FQNEAQ come from the germline V gene (reference sequence). The CDR3 runs 15 residues. J lost 11 bases, V lost 5 bases, and 16 bases had no gene match. CDR3 sequence: CASSRGQGSDSGAFF. The CDR3 DNA is TGTGCCAGCAGCCGTGGACAGGGTTCGGACAGCGGGGCTTTCTTT.